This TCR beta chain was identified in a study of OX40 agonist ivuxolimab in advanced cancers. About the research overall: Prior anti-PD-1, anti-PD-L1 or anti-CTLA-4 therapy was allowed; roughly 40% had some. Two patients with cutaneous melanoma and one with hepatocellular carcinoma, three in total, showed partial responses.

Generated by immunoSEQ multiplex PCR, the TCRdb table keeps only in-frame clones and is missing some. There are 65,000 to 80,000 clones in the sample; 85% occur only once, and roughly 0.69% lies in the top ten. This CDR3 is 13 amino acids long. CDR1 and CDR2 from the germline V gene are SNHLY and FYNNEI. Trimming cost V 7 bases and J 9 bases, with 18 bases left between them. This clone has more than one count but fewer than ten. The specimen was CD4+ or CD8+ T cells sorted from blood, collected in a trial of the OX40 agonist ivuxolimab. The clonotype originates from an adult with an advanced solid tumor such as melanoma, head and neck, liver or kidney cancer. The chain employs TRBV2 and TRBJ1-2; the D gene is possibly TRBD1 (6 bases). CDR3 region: CASNEGGLRSYTF. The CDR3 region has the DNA TGTGCCAGCAACGAGGGGGGCCTGAGGAGCTACACCTTC.